The clone carrying this T cell receptor (beta chain) was seen just once. Antigen unknown. The authors split each subset's genomic DNA evenly across several immunoSEQ plates. Clones were read by immunoSEQ multiplex PCR, and TCRdb kept only the in-frame ones, dropping some. Of fewer than 1.4 million clones in the sample, approximately 80% are singletons; the top ten hold under 0.8%. The data were taken from a study of shared clonotypes between healthy human individuals. Study-level points and caveats: Naive subsets usually exceeded memory subsets in estimated richness. Between a few donors, naive CD4 clonotypes were shared at a level of about 5%.

Germline V gene lookup returns CDR1 SGHDT and CDR2 YYEEEE. There are 12 residues in the CDR3. The V segment lost 8 bases and the J segment 5 bases; nucleotides outside the gene matches: 5. Sequences were obtained from memory CD4+ T cells from PBMCs. Sample subset: CD45RA-negative fraction. The chain has TRBV5-6 and TRBJ2-7; 9 bases match TRBD1. This TCR derives from a man younger than 35 in good health. Some clones in this sample may be carry-over from other donors' samples. The CDR3 sequence is CASTGGLNEQYF. In DNA form, the CDR3 reads TGTGCCAGTACAGGGGGCCTCAACGAGCAGTACTTC.